Presented here are 27 T cell receptor beta chains from one specimen sequenced in a study of CD8 T cells in Susac syndrome. An input of about 0.45 to 1 ug of RNA was subjected to reverse transcription using random hexamers. MiXCR, run by TCRdb on the immunoSEQ multiplex PCR reads, gives a single entry per CDR3 protein. The sample has more than 150,000 distinct CDR3 sequences, about 95% seen once. The sequenced sample was CD4+ T cells from PBMCs. These receptors were collected from a human donor in good health.

This chain joins TRBV20-1 and TRBJ1-1, with D perhaps TRBD1 (5 bases). V lost 6 bases and J 6 bases, leaving 17 bases between the germline ends. There are 13 residues in the CDR3. Germline lookup yields CDR1 DFQATT and CDR2 SNEGSKA (reference sequence). CDR3 sequence (DNA): TGCAGTGCCGAGGGACTCTGGGTCGCTGAAGCTTTCTTT. Translation gives CSAEGLWVAEAFF.

This clonotype was detected once. The chain joins TRBV4-3 to TRBJ1-2; a possible D gene is TRBD1 (5 bases). Germline loops: CDR1 LGHNA, CDR2 YSLEER. The CDR3 covers 13 residues. Trimming pared 0 bases from V and 7 bases from J, leaving 9 bases between. CDR3: CASSQDRRGGYTF. CDR3 coding DNA: TGCGCCAGCAGCCAAGATCGAAGGGGTGGCTACACCTTC.

The chain joins TRBV5-1 to TRBJ2-3; no reliable D call. Germline V gene lookup returns CDR1 SGHRS and CDR2 YFSETQ. CDR3 length: 14 amino acids. The V end was cut by 0 bases, the J end by 2 bases, with 7 bases between. The chain's CDR3 is CASSLAQDTDTQYF. The CDR3 nucleotides are TGCGCCAGCAGCTTGGCTCAGGACACAGATACGCAGTATTTT.

The chain recombines TRBV9 with TRBJ2-3; D unresolved. V lost 0 bases to trimming and J lost 2 bases, with 7 bases between them. The V gene's germline CDR1 is SGDLS and CDR2 YYNGEE. This CDR3 spans 14 amino acids. The chain's CDR3 is CASSVVPNTDTQYF. The DNA of the CDR3 is TGTGCCAGCAGCGTAGTCCCCAACACAGATACGCAGTATTTT.

The gene calls are TRBV20-1 and TRBJ1-2; perhaps TRBD1 as D (6 bases). The ends were cut back, 6 bases at V and 7 bases at J, with 12 bases in the middle. CDR3 length: 11 amino acids. CDR1 is DFQATT, CDR2 SNEGSKA, per germline (reference sequence). DNA of the CDR3: TGCAGTGCAAAATGGGGGCCTGGCTACACCTTC. Amino acids: CSAKWGPGYTF.

The chain employs TRBV7-3 and TRBJ2-2; TRBD1 aligns across 7 bases. Germline V gene lookup returns CDR1 SGHTA and CDR2 FQGTGA. Trimming removed 5 bases from V and 7 bases from J; junction bases left unmatched: 13. This CDR3 has 16 residues. CDR3 DNA: TGTGCCAGCAGCAATCAAGGGACAGCATCCTACGGGGAGCTGTTTTTT. It encodes CASSNQGTASYGELFF.

In this sample, this clonotype turned up once. The J gene is TRBJ1-2, the V gene TRBV20-1; 9 bases are shared with TRBD1. After removal of 2 bases from V and 8 bases from J, the junction contained 9 bases not matched to a gene. The germline V gene encodes CDR1 DFQATT and CDR2 SNEGSKA (reference sequence). The CDR3 consists of 14 residues. The CDR3 DNA reads as TGCAGTGCTAGAAGCATACAGGGGGCGTTGGGCTACACCTTC. Residues: CSARSIQGALGYTF.

The V and J genes are TRBV7-9 and TRBJ2-1; D is undetermined. From germline, CDR1 is SEHNR and CDR2 FQNEAQ (reference sequence). V gave up 4 bases and J gave up 10 bases, with 14 bases separating them. The CDR3 has 13 amino acids. The CDR3 nucleotides are TGTGCCAGCAGCTCCCCAGGCGTGAGCGAGCAGTTCTTC. It codes for CASSSPGVSEQFF.

The gene calls are TRBV6-2 or TRBV6-3 and TRBJ2-7; 7 nucleotides match TRBD2. V shed 7 bases, J shed 3 bases, and the junction held 9 bases outside the gene matches. Germline loops: CDR1 MNHEY, CDR2 SVGEGT. This CDR3 is 14 amino acids long. CDR3 sequence: CASNQDGGSYEQYF. CDR3 DNA sequence: TGTGCCAGCAACCAGGACGGGGGGAGCTACGAGCAGTACTTC.

V usage is TRBV9 and J usage is TRBJ1-2; no reliable D call. V was clipped by 0 bases and J by 8 bases, with 8 bases between them. The CDR3 is 12 residues long. CDR1 is SGDLS, CDR2 YYNGEE, per germline. The CDR3 reads CASSVALGGYTF. In DNA, the CDR3 is TGTGCCAGCAGCGTAGCTCTAGGCGGCTACACCTTC.

The chain combines TRBV30 with TRBJ2-1; TRBD2 matches 8 bases. Trimming removed 1 base from V and 0 bases from J; junction bases left unmatched: 8. The CDR3 has 17 amino acids. Germline V lookup: CDR1 GTSNPN, CDR2 SVGIG (reference sequence). This chain's CDR3 is CAWSGPSRGGSYNEQFF. For the CDR3, the DNA is TGTGCCTGGAGTGGTCCCTCCCGGGGGGGCTCCTACAATGAGCAGTTCTTC.

CDR3 DNA sequence: TGTGCCAGCGCGTTGCGGGGCGGCCAGGCAGATACGCAGTATTTT. Amino acid sequence: CASALRGGQADTQYF. The V call is TRBV7-6, the J call TRBJ2-3, with D possibly being TRBD2 (6 bases). CDR3 size: 15 residues. The germline V gene encodes CDR1 SGHVS and CDR2 FNYEAQ. The V end was cut by 8 bases, the J end by 4 bases, with 19 bases between.

The V gene is TRBV20-1, the J gene TRBJ2-7, with 8 bases aligning to TRBD1. V shed 2 bases and J 6 bases; nucleotides not matched to a gene: 6. The CDR3 is 13 amino acids. Germline V gene data show CDR1 as DFQATT and CDR2 as SNEGSKA (reference sequence). The CDR3 reads CSARQGAGGEQYF. The DNA for the CDR3 is TGCAGTGCTAGACAGGGGGCAGGCGGCGAGCAGTACTTC.

This chain uses TRBV24-1 with TRBJ1-5; D is undetermined. With 5 bases removed from V and 7 bases from J, the gap between germline ends came to 5 bases. The CDR3 sequence is 11 residues long. In germline, CDR1 is KGHDR, CDR2 SFDVKD. CDR3 in DNA: TGTGCCACCAGTGGAGTCCAGCCCCAGCATTTT. It encodes CATSGVQPQHF.

V gene TRBV29-1 combines with J gene TRBJ1-2; no reliable D call. Deletions cut 2 bases from V and 6 bases from J, with 4 bases between. The CDR3 has 10 amino acids. Per germline, CDR1 SQVTM and CDR2 ANQGSEA. The CDR3 reads CSVETDGYTF. The CDR3 bases are TGCAGCGTTGAAACAGATGGCTACACCTTC.

V usage is TRBV4-2 and J usage is TRBJ1-2; D ambiguous. Germline assignment: CDR1 LGHNA and CDR2 YNFKEQ. This CDR3 comprises 16 residues. The V end was cut by 1 base, the J end by 7 bases, with 19 bases between. The DNA of the CDR3 is TGTGCCAGCAGCCAAGTTAGTGTGGCTGGAGAAAGTGGCTACACCTTC. Encoded protein: CASSQVSVAGESGYTF.

The chain carries TRBV20-1 and TRBJ1-1; D is possibly TRBD1 (5 bases). This CDR3 is 15 amino acids long. Per germline, CDR1 DFQATT and CDR2 SNEGSKA (reference sequence). V gave up 0 bases and J gave up 2 bases, with 13 bases separating them. The CDR3 protein is CSARELGRGNTEAFF. The CDR3 nucleotides are TGCAGTGCTAGAGAATTGGGGCGGGGAAACACTGAAGCTTTCTTT.

This chain connects TRBV5-1 to TRBJ2-7, with no clear D. Trimming cost V 3 bases and J 3 bases, with 10 bases left between them. Germline CDR1 reads SGHRS; CDR2 reads YFSETQ. This CDR3 has 13 residues. The chain's CDR3 is CASSSDGDYEQYF. CDR3 nucleotide sequence: TGCGCCAGCAGCTCTGACGGCGACTACGAGCAGTACTTC.

CDR3 loop: CASTSTGLGKLFF. The CDR3 DNA follows: TGTGCCAGCACCTCGACAGGGCTGGGAAAACTGTTTTTT. The V gene is TRBV12-3 or TRBV12-4, the J gene TRBJ1-4; 7 nucleotides match TRBD1. The CDR3 spans 13 residues. J lost 10 bases, V lost 7 bases, and 9 bases had no gene match.

The chain combines TRBV4-2 with TRBJ2-1; D remains unclear. This CDR3 region has 13 residues. Germline V gene data show CDR1 as LGHNA and CDR2 as YNFKEQ. V shed 4 bases and J shed 3 bases, with 7 bases lying between them. The CDR3 DNA reads as TGTGCCAGCAGCCCCGCTTTCTACAATGAGCAGTTCTTC. Residues: CASSPAFYNEQFF.

The J gene is TRBJ2-5, the V gene TRBV20-1; D remains ambiguous. The V and J ends lost 0 bases and 5 bases respectively, with 4 bases between them. The germline CDR1 and CDR2 sequences are DFQATT and SNEGSKA (reference sequence). This CDR3 contains 11 residues. CDR3 DNA sequence: TGCAGTGCTAGAGAATGGGAGACCCAGTACTTC. This encodes CSAREWETQYF.

The V call is TRBV5-4, the J call TRBJ1-2; D possibly corresponds to TRBD1 (6 bases). This CDR3 is 13 amino acids long. Germline lookup yields CDR1 SGHNT and CDR2 YYREEE (reference sequence). Trimming cost V 4 bases and J 2 bases, with 9 bases left between them. The CDR3 DNA sequence: TGTGCCAGCAGCAATGGACAGAACTATGGCTACACCTTC. This gives the protein CASSNGQNYGYTF. Looking up the rest from reference TRBV5-4 and TRBJ1-2 gives the full variable domain: ETGVTQSPTHLIKTRGQQVTLRCSSQSGHNTVSWYQQALGQGPQFIFQYYREEENGRGNFPPRFSGLQFPNYSSELNVNALELDDSALYLCASSNGQNYGYTFGSGTRLTVV.

The chain uses TRBV20-1 and TRBJ1-2; D gene unclear. Germline V gene data show CDR1 as DFQATT and CDR2 as SNEGSKA (reference sequence). Trimming left V 6 bases short and J 4 bases short, with 12 bases between. The CDR3 length is 12 residues. CDR3 in amino acids: CSAYDTGYGYTF. For the CDR3, the DNA is TGCAGTGCATATGATACTGGCTATGGCTACACCTTC.

This clonotype was recorded only once. The rearrangement joins TRBV10-3 to TRBJ1-6; D ambiguous. CDR1 and CDR2 from the germline V gene are ENHRY and SYGVKD. CDR3 length: 11 residues. V gave up 0 bases and J gave up 14 bases, with 5 bases separating them. Here the CDR3 DNA reads TGTGCCATCAGTGAGTCGGCGTCCCTCCACTTT. Its protein product is CAISESASLHF.

The CDR3: CSVDLGSSTDTQYF. Here the CDR3 DNA reads TGCAGCGTTGATTTGGGCTCTAGCACAGATACGCAGTATTTT. The chain couples TRBV29-1 to TRBJ2-3; D not resolved. The germline V gene encodes CDR1 SQVTM and CDR2 ANQGSEA. The CDR3 spans 14 residues. V dropped 3 bases and J dropped 0 bases, with 10 bases sitting between them.

The chain combines TRBV29-1 with TRBJ2-1; D is undetermined. The CDR3 sequence is 13 residues long. Trimming removed 3 bases from V and 4 bases from J, with 10 bases in between. Germline CDR1 and CDR2: SQVTM and ANQGSEA. Here the CDR3 reads CSVEQESYNEQFF. The CDR3 nucleotides read TGCAGCGTTGAGCAGGAAAGTTACAATGAGCAGTTCTTC.

This sequence joins TRBV6-5 and TRBJ2-7; 7 nucleotides agree with TRBD1. The CDR3 is 14 residues long. The germline V gene has CDR1 MNHEY and CDR2 SVGAGI. With 5 bases clipped from V and 2 bases from J, the junction kept 6 bases outside the gene matches. CDR3 sequence: CASSHRGRTYEQYF. The CDR3 region has the DNA TGTGCCAGCAGTCACAGGGGCCGCACCTACGAGCAGTACTTC.